These 32 T cell receptor beta chains originate from one sample sequenced in a study of T cell changes during pregnancy in multiple sclerosis. Assay used: immunoSEQ multiplex PCR; TCRdb lists only in-frame clones, some missing. Here the sample spans more than 90,000 clones, roughly 90% being singletons. The source material was peripheral blood, sampled in the first trimester of pregnancy. These receptors all come from a female donor with multiple sclerosis, enrolled in a pregnancy study.

The CDR3 sequence: CASSLAGSLNTEAFF. DNA of the CDR3: TGTGCCAGCAGCTTAGCCGGGTCCCTAAACACTGAAGCTTTCTTT. This chain links TRBV7-9 with TRBJ1-1; D remains unclear. The germline CDR1 and CDR2 sequences are SEHNR and FQNEAQ (reference sequence). V dropped 0 bases and J dropped 2 bases, with 10 bases sitting between them. The CDR3 is 15 amino acids.

V is TRBV5-1 and J is TRBJ2-3, with 9 bases matching TRBD2. After removal of 2 bases from V and 5 bases from J, the junction contained 12 bases not matched to a gene. The CDR3 is 17 residues long. Germline CDR1 SGHRS, CDR2 YFSETQ. The CDR3 DNA is TGCGCCAGCAGCTTCGGGGGCGGGAGGGCCGTCGGAGATACGCAGTATTTT. Its translation is CASSFGGGRAVGDTQYF.

J is TRBJ1-2 and V is TRBV7-9, with 7 bases aligning to TRBD1. The CDR3 consists of 14 residues. Germline lookup yields CDR1 SEHNR and CDR2 FQNEAQ (reference sequence). With V trimmed by 3 bases and J by 3 bases, 4 bases remained unmatched. The CDR3 region is CASSLGRGDYGYTF. In nucleotides, the CDR3 is TGTGCCAGCAGCTTGGGCAGGGGGGACTATGGCTACACCTTC.

The V call is TRBV27, the J call TRBJ1-3, with D possibly TRBD1 on 6 matching bases. This CDR3 comprises 13 residues. Germline-derived CDR1 and CDR2 are MNHEY and SMNVEV (reference sequence). Trimming stripped 5 bases from V and 3 bases from J, with 8 bases between. The CDR3 nucleotides are TGTGCCAGCAGTCCCAGGGGTGGAAACACCATATATTTT. Its translation: CASSPRGGNTIYF.

Remarks on this clone: Different DNA sequences within this sample yield the same CDR3. V is TRBV25-1 and J is TRBJ2-1; TRBD1 aligns across 8 bases. The CDR3 totals 16 residues. The junction had 8 bases not matched to a gene; V was cut back by 5 bases and J by 2 bases. CDR1 and CDR2 (germline): MGHDK, SYGVNS. CDR3 sequence: CASSLGTGRPYNEQFF. In nucleotides, the CDR3 is TGTGCCAGCAGTCTGGGGACAGGTCGCCCCTACAATGAGCAGTTCTTC.

The rearrangement uses TRBV7-9 and TRBJ1-1; D uncertain. CDR1 is SEHNR and CDR2 is FQNEAQ in the germline V gene (reference sequence). The CDR3 consists of 14 residues. Trimming removed 4 bases from V and 1 base from J, with 10 bases in between. Here the CDR3 DNA reads TGTGCCAGCAGCTCCCGAGGCAGGAACACTGAAGCTTTCTTT. Translated: CASSSRGRNTEAFF.

This clone was counted a single time. This chain connects TRBV29-1 to TRBJ2-2; TRBD1 matches 8 bases. The germline V gene encodes CDR1 SQVTM and CDR2 ANQGSEA. Trimming took 5 bases from V and 6 from J; bases not matched to a gene: 14. This CDR3 region has 16 residues. This CDR3 reads CSVPGQGIRNPGELFF. The CDR3, as DNA: TGCAGCGTTCCCGGACAGGGCATTCGAAATCCCGGGGAGCTGTTTTTT.

This rearrangement joins TRBV5-1 to TRBJ2-6; maybe TRBD2 (7 bases). The V end was cut by 2 bases, the J end by 0 bases, with 12 bases between. Germline V gene data show CDR1 as SGHRS and CDR2 as YFSETQ. This CDR3 is 17 amino acids long. This chain's CDR3 is CASSLGGTTSGANVLTF. CDR3 nucleotides: TGCGCCAGCAGCTTAGGGGGGACTACCTCTGGGGCCAACGTCCTGACTTTC.

The gene calls are TRBV14 and TRBJ1-3, with TRBD1 matching over 7 bases. The CDR3 consists of 15 residues. Per germline, CDR1 SGHDN and CDR2 FVKESK. J gave up 0 bases and V 5 bases, and 4 bases lay outside the gene matches. The DNA for the CDR3 is TGTGCCAGCAGCGTCGGGACAGCCTCTGGAAACACCATATATTTT. This translates into CASSVGTASGNTIYF.

The V and J genes are TRBV7-9 and TRBJ1-4, with no clear D. The CDR3 spans 15 residues. V dropped 3 bases and J dropped 3 bases, with 11 bases sitting between them. The V gene's germline CDR1 is SEHNR and CDR2 FQNEAQ (reference sequence). CDR3 loop: CASSFAAGSNEKLFF. For the CDR3, the DNA is TGTGCCAGCAGCTTCGCGGCGGGATCTAATGAAAAACTGTTTTTT.

V gene TRBV28 combines with J gene TRBJ1-2, with TRBD1 matching over 9 bases. This CDR3 is built from 14 residues. Germline V gene lookup returns CDR1 MDHEN and CDR2 SYDVKM. Germline trimming cut 5 bases from V and 2 bases from J; bases unmatched to any gene: 3. The CDR3 spells CASSTGQGNYGYTF. The DNA of the CDR3 is TGTGCCAGCAGTACAGGACAGGGGAACTATGGCTACACCTTC.

The chain links TRBV2 to TRBJ1-2; D is possibly TRBD1 (5 bases). The CDR3 totals 17 residues. CDR1 and CDR2 from the germline V gene are SNHLY and FYNNEI. V lost 2 bases, J lost 6 bases, and 22 bases lay in between. Here the CDR3 reads CASSETRLQTGDDGYTF. In nucleotides, the CDR3 is TGTGCCAGCAGTGAAACACGACTCCAGACGGGGGACGATGGCTACACCTTC. Full variable domain (rest looked up from reference TRBV2 and TRBJ1-2): EPEVTQTPSHQVTQMGQEVILRCVPISNHLYFYWYRQILGQKVEFLVSFYNNEISEKSEIFDDQFSVERPDGSNFTLKIRSTKLEDSAMYFCASSETRLQTGDDGYTFGSGTRLTVV.

The V gene is TRBV4-1, the J gene TRBJ1-4; TRBD1 matches at 9 bases. The CDR3 is 14 residues long. Germline V gives CDR1 MGHRA, CDR2 YSYEKL. Losses at the gene ends were 10 bases for V and 7 bases for J; bases not matched to a gene: 10. This chain's CDR3 is CATRKMTGGEKLFF. As DNA, the CDR3 is TGCGCCACCCGGAAAATGACAGGGGGTGAAAAACTGTTTTTT.

The rearrangement uses TRBV28 and TRBJ1-5, with TRBD1 matching 7 bases. There are 14 residues in the CDR3. CDR1 is MDHEN, CDR2 SYDVKM, per germline. Unmatched junction bases numbered 4, after V lost 2 bases and J lost 6 bases. The CDR3 region is CASSLGSGGQPQHF. In nucleotides, the CDR3 is TGTGCCAGCAGTTTAGGGTCAGGGGGTCAGCCCCAGCATTTT. The complete variable domain, with remaining parts taken from reference TRBV28 and TRBJ1-5, reads DVKVTQSSRYLVKRTGEKVFLECVQDMDHENMFWYRQDPGLGLRLIYFSYDVKMKEKGDIPEGYSVSREKKERFSLILESASTNQTSMYLCASSLGSGGQPQHFGDGTRLSIL.

This clone occurred once. The J gene is TRBJ2-5, the V gene TRBV5-4; 8 bases align to TRBD1. The CDR3 has 16 amino acids. CDR1 is SGHNT and CDR2 is YYREEE in the germline V gene (reference sequence). Unmatched junction bases numbered 14, after V lost 3 bases and J lost 7 bases. The CDR3 here is CASSSGNRGTGATQYF. The DNA of the CDR3 is TGTGCCAGCAGCTCAGGGAACAGGGGGACGGGGGCGACCCAGTACTTC.

This clone was seen once. V is TRBV9 and J is TRBJ2-7, with a possible D match to TRBD2 (5 bases). Germline-derived CDR1 and CDR2 are SGDLS and YYNGEE. This CDR3 spans 13 amino acids. The V end was cut by 3 bases, the J end by 8 bases, with 15 bases between. The CDR3 DNA reads as TGTGCCAGCAGCGCACGGACTGGACCTCAGCAGTACTTC. As protein: CASSARTGPQQYF. Together with reference TRBV9 and TRBJ2-7, the CDR3 gives the full variable domain: DSGVTQTPKHLITATGQRVTLRCSPRSGDLSVYWYQQSLDQGLQFLIQYYNGEERAKGNILERFSAQQFPDLHSELNLSSLELGDSALYFCASSARTGPQQYFGPGTRLTVT.

The chain joins TRBV10-1 to TRBJ1-5, with D perhaps matching TRBD1 (5 bases). The CDR3 is 14 amino acids. V gave up 3 bases and J gave up 5 bases, with 11 bases separating them. CDR1 is WNHNN, CDR2 SYGVQD, per germline (reference sequence). The CDR3 nucleotides are TGCGCCAGCAGTGAAGGGGTCGGCCATCAGCCCCAGCATTTT. This sequence encodes CASSEGVGHQPQHF.

The CDR3 sequence: CAWILGDRVGTF. CDR3 bases: TGTGCCTGGATCCTAGGAGACAGGGTAGGCACCTTC. This rearrangement joins TRBV30 to TRBJ1-2; 7 nucleotides align to TRBD1. The CDR3 contains 12 residues. Losses at the gene ends were 4 bases for V and 13 bases for J; bases not matched to a gene: 12. Looked up from germline, CDR1 is GTSNPN and CDR2 is SVGIG (reference sequence).

This chain links TRBV15 with TRBJ1-5, with 8 bases identical to TRBD1. CDR1 and CDR2 from the germline V gene are LNHNV and YYDKDF (reference sequence). This CDR3 is 16 amino acids long. Germline trimming cut 5 bases from V and 4 bases from J; bases unmatched to any gene: 10. In nucleotides, the CDR3 is TGTGCCACCAGCCCAGATCGGACAGGGAAAAATCAGCCCCAGCATTTT. Encoded protein: CATSPDRTGKNQPQHF.

V is TRBV19 and J is TRBJ2-1, with 8 bases aligning to TRBD1. This CDR3 has 14 amino acids. Trimming cost V 6 bases and J 4 bases; bases outside gene matches: 5. The germline gives CDR1 LNHDA, CDR2 SQIVND (reference sequence). CDR3 DNA: TGTGCCAGTAGGCTAGACAGGGGATACAATGAGCAGTTCTTC. Translated, it gives CASRLDRGYNEQFF.

Only one count was recorded for this clone. The CDR3 region has the DNA TGCAGCGCCCGTCCGGGACAGACAACTAATGAAAAACTGTTTTTT. It translates to CSARPGQTTNEKLFF. The V and J genes are TRBV29-1 and TRBJ1-4; 7 nucleotides align to TRBD1. The CDR3 consists of 15 residues. V gave up 7 bases and J gave up 0 bases; unmatched junction bases: 8. CDR1 is SQVTM and CDR2 is ANQGSEA in the germline V gene. The full variable domain, its missing parts supplied by reference TRBV29-1 and TRBJ1-4, is SAVISQKPSRDICQRGTSLTIQCQVDSQVTMMFWYRQQPGQSLTLIATANQGSEATYESGFVIDKFPISRPNLTFSTLTVSNMSPEDSSIYLCSARPGQTTNEKLFFGSGTQLSVL.

The chain combines TRBV29-1 with TRBJ2-7, with 10 bases matching TRBD1. Germline CDR1 and CDR2: SQVTM and ANQGSEA. There are 13 residues in the CDR3. Trimming cost V 1 base and J 3 bases; bases outside gene matches: 0. The CDR3 sequence is CSVEGTGGYEQYF. CDR3 bases: TGCAGCGTTGAAGGGACAGGGGGCTACGAGCAGTACTTC.

V is TRBV7-9 and J is TRBJ1-3, with D unresolved. This CDR3 is 17 amino acids long. The V and J ends lost 1 base and 0 bases respectively, with 13 bases between them. CDR1 is SEHNR, CDR2 FQNEAQ, per germline (reference sequence). The CDR3 is CASSLETQIYSGNTIYF. CDR3 nucleotides: TGTGCCAGCAGCTTAGAAACACAGATTTACTCTGGAAACACCATATATTTT.

The chain is built from TRBV6-6 and TRBJ2-2; 10 positions match TRBD1. The CDR3 loop spans 15 amino acids. The J segment lost 7 bases and the V segment lost 4 bases, leaving 6 bases of the junction unmatched. In germline, CDR1 is MNHNY, CDR2 SVGAGI (reference sequence). CDR3 sequence reads: CASSSTGGAGGELFF. Here the CDR3 DNA reads TGTGCCAGCAGTTCGACAGGGGGCGCCGGCGGGGAGCTGTTTTTT.

This chain joins TRBV6-5 and TRBJ2-7, with 8 nucleotides matching TRBD1. Germline V lookup: CDR1 MNHEY, CDR2 SVGAGI. The CDR3 is 14 residues long. The V and J ends lost 7 bases and 1 base, in that order; junction bases with no gene match: 6. The CDR3 is CASTRRTGSYEQYF. Here the CDR3 DNA reads TGTGCCAGCACCCGAAGGACAGGGTCCTACGAGCAGTACTTC.

V gene TRBV27 combines with J gene TRBJ2-7; D call uncertain. The CDR3 runs to 13 residues. V was shortened by 2 bases and J by 3 bases, with 8 bases between the two germline ends. The germline V gene has CDR1 MNHEY and CDR2 SMNVEV (reference sequence). The CDR3 is CASSLGPNYEQYF. CDR3 nucleotide sequence: TGTGCCAGCAGTTTAGGGCCAAACTACGAGCAGTACTTC.

The chain links TRBV11-2 to TRBJ2-7, with 16 bases matching TRBD2. The CDR3 has 17 amino acids. Germline loops: CDR1 SGHAT, CDR2 FQNNGV. With 4 bases clipped from V and 6 bases from J, the junction kept 9 bases outside the gene matches. The DNA of the CDR3 is TGTGCCAGCAGCTGGGGACTAGCGGGAGGGCCTTTGTCCGAGCAGTACTTC. It is translated as CASSWGLAGGPLSEQYF.

This chain uses TRBV2 with TRBJ2-3, with D perhaps matching TRBD1 (7 bases). Looked up from germline, CDR1 is SNHLY and CDR2 is FYNNEI. V lost 3 bases and J lost 4, with 11 bases in between. This CDR3 region has 14 residues. CDR3 residues: CASSEGRGADTQYF. Written as DNA, the CDR3 is TGTGCCAGCAGTGAGGGCAGGGGGGCAGATACGCAGTATTTT.

J is TRBJ2-7 and V is TRBV10-1; D is possibly TRBD2 (6 bases). The CDR3 loop spans 20 amino acids. V was clipped by 3 bases and J by 2 bases, with 29 bases between them. The germline CDR1 and CDR2 sequences are WNHNN and SYGVQD (reference sequence). CDR3 DNA: TGCGCCAGCAGTGATGATCGGGGTTCGGCTTCCGGGACTTCCCCCTACGAGCAGTACTTC. Translating gives CASSDDRGSASGTSPYEQYF.

This chain uses TRBV2 with TRBJ1-5, with D hard to call. Germline V lookup: CDR1 SNHLY, CDR2 FYNNEI. CDR3 size: 14 residues. V was cut by 4 bases and J by 5 bases, with 12 bases left in between. CDR3 bases: TGTGCCAGCAGTGGGAGGGTGTGGGATCAGCCCCAGCATTTT. It yields the protein CASSGRVWDQPQHF.

This chain uses TRBV4-1 with TRBJ1-5; D unresolved. The CDR3 has 15 residues. Trimming removed 1 base from V and 0 bases from J, with 7 bases in between. Germline lookup yields CDR1 MGHRA and CDR2 YSYEKL. CDR3 bases: TGCGCCAGCAGCCAAGTTACGGGTAGCAATCAGCCCCAGCATTTT. Translation gives CASSQVTGSNQPQHF.

The CDR3 sequence is CASSDEAGRARTGELFF. The CDR3 bases are TGCGCCAGCAGTGACGAAGCCGGGAGGGCAAGAACCGGGGAGCTGTTTTTT. The genes are TRBV10-1 and TRBJ2-2; 8 bases line up with TRBD2. Germline CDR1 reads WNHNN; CDR2 reads SYGVQD (reference sequence). The V and J ends lost 3 bases and 5 bases, in that order; junction bases with no gene match: 11. The CDR3 contains 17 residues.